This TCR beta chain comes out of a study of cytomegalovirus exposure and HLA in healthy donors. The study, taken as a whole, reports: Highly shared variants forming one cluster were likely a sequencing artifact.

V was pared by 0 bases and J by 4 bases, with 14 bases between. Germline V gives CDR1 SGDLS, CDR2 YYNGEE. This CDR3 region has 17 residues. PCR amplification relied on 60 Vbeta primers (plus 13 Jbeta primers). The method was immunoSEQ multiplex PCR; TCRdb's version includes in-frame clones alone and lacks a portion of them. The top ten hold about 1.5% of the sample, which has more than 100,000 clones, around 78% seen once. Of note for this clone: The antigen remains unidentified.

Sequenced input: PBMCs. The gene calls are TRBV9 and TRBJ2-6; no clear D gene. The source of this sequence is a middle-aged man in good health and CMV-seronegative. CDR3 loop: CASSVVPTPSGANVLTF. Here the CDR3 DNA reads TGTGCCAGCAGCGTAGTCCCCACACCCTCGGGGGCCAACGTCCTGACTTTC. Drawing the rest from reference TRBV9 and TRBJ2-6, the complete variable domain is DSGVTQTPKHLITATGQRVTLRCSPRSGDLSVYWYQQSLDQGLQFLIQYYNGEERAKGNILERFSAQQFPDLHSELNLSSLELGDSALYFCASSVVPTPSGANVLTFGAGSRLTVL.